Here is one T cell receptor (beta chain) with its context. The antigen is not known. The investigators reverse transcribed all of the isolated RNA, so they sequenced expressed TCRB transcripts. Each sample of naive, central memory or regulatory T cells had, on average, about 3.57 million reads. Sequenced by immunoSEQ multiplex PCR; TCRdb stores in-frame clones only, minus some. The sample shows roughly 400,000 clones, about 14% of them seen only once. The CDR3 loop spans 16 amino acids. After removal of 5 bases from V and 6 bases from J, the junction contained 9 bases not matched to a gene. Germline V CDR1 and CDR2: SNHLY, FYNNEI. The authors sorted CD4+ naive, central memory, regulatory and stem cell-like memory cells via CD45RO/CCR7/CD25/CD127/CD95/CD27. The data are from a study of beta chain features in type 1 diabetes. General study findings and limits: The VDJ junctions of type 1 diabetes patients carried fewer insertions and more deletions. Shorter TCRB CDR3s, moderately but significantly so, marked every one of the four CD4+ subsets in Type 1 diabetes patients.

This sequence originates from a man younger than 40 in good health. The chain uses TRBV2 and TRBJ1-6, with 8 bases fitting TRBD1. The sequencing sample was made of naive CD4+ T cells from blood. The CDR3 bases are TGTGCCAGCAGTCCAATTGACAGGGGAGGTAATTCACCCCTCCACTTT. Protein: CASSPIDRGGNSPLHF.